This T cell receptor (beta chain) was retrieved from a study of T cell changes during pregnancy in multiple sclerosis. This table comes from immunoSEQ multiplex PCR, and its TCRdb copy is limited to in-frame clones, with some not included. The repertoire has about 100,000 clones, roughly 93% of them found once; the top ten carry over 0.8%. The receptor comes from a female donor with multiple sclerosis, enrolled in a pregnancy study. Sequenced material: peripheral blood, taken before pregnancy.

CDR3 DNA: TGTGCCAGCAGCTTAGACAACGAGCAGTACTTC. Its translation is CASSLDNEQYF. The rearrangement links TRBV7-6 to TRBJ2-7; unclear D gene. V gave up 1 base and J gave up 5 bases, with 3 bases separating them. Germline CDR1 is SGHVS and CDR2 is FNYEAQ. This CDR3 is built from 11 residues.